The entry below gives a single T cell receptor (beta chain) sequence along with its context. This clone was detected only a few times. No cognate antigen has been identified for it. No base quality values were provided; no much bigger clone lies one nucleotide off. Library generation was performed with the immunoSEQ multiplex PCR assay. For the multiplex PCR, a mixture combining 60 forward primers for TCR Vbeta segments and 13 reverse primers for TCR Jbeta segments was used. The CDR3 region of rearranged TCR beta genes was amplified from genomic DNA with a multiplex PCR assay. The Illumina HiSeq System was used to sequence the amplified TCR beta libraries as 87-base-pair reads. The source study handled its data this way. In a later analysis, tens of millions of unique TCR beta chains were counted across the 500 to 700 repertoires, and roughly 11 million of these chains were shared by at least two donors. A nearest-neighbor algorithm error-corrected the raw reads and collapsed the reads into unique sequences, merging closely related sequences to remove PCR and sequencing errors. Alignment of CDR3 sequences to IMGT reference sequences was used to assign V, D and J gene segments. For a sequence to be retained, a match of at least six nucleotides was required to both a V gene segment and a J gene segment. A rearrangement was called productive if the CDR3 had no stop codons and remained in frame with V and J, and every other rearrangement was called non-productive. CDR3 was defined by IMGT convention, running from the second conserved V-encoded cysteine to the conserved J-encoded phenylalanine. In an earlier analysis of just under 600 of the donors, sequences lacking an unambiguous match to a single V gene segment were excluded. An earlier analysis of approximately 590 of the donors classified V segments as functional when productive rearrangements were above 56.7% and as segregating when the standard deviation between donors was above 5%. A statistical classification framework was developed to diagnose cytomegalovirus status using the catalog of TCR beta chain sequences. A later analysis assigned V and J genes by comparing TCR nucleotide sequences with IMGT/GENE-DB human TR gene sequences. Using the TCRdist pipeline, a later analysis assigned CDR3 sequences along with most-parsimonious VDJ recombination scenarios. In a later analysis, each TCR beta chain was defined by its CDR3 amino acid sequence together with its V-gene family, and reads without a unique V-gene family were excluded. In a later analysis, approximately 590 highly shared, low-generation-probability nucleotide sequences were removed to address suspected cross-contamination and a sequencing artifact. In a later analysis, a clonal expansion index for each public chain was calculated from normalized within-repertoire ranks of inferred template counts. Generation probabilities in a later analysis came from a VDJ recombination model fitted to out-of-frame rearrangements, and those results were checked against IGoR. A later analysis scored TCR-TCR, TCR-HLA and TCR-CMV co-occurrence with hypergeometric tests, applying a repertoire-size bias correction to TCR pairs. False discovery rates were estimated in a later analysis by permuting HLA or CMV assignments 20 times. In a later analysis, co-occurring TCRs were grouped using DBSCAN, and TCRdist sequence similarity was added for clustering within HLA-allele-positive subsets. Co-occurrence clustering excluded repertoires with fewer than 30,000 or more than 120,000 public chains, plus five with anomalous nucleotide sharing. The immuneACCESS repertoire file appears here via TCRdb, limited to in-frame rearrangements. These files lack a portion of the clones; in checked studies, under half of the deficit traces to unresolved V genes, and the cause of the others is not known. The V and J calls and clone size are taken from that table; D and trimming were inferred from the DNA. This sample holds 150,000 to 200,000 clones; around 77% were observed only once. Of the sample, 2% to 2.5% falls within the top ten clones.

The entry originates in a study of cytomegalovirus exposure and HLA in healthy donors (dated by TCRdb to 2016 to 2017). With regard to the full study: An earlier analysis of some 620 of the donors reported over 250 Gb of sequence data and approximately 120 million unique TCR beta sequences obtained from around 180 million T cells. An early release that covered about 640 HLA-typed donors contained approximately 300 gigabases of sequencing data and around 85 million unique TCR sequences. Of the 300 to 450 genotyped donors, 65% to 90% were placed in the genetic ancestry cluster associated with self-reported Caucasian donors. The study aimed to test whether cataloging public T cell receptors could reveal signatures of past pathogen exposure. The study used immunosequencing to profile the T cell repertoires of 666 subjects and linked those repertoires to cytomegalovirus serostatus. A separate validation cohort of roughly 130 different subjects was used in addition to the approximately 700-subject first cohort. To predict cytomegalovirus infection status, the study combined high-throughput TCR immunosequencing, statistical association of individual TCRs with disease status, and machine learning. A later analysis re-analyzed previously published TCR beta repertoires from 650 to 800 donors and added high-resolution HLA genotyping to study TCR occurrence patterns. Rather than using new phenotypic data, the later analysis identified candidate immune exposures from TCR beta sequences and from how often those sequences occurred across donors. To decide whether each TCR beta V gene segment behaved as functional or pseudogenic, an earlier analysis of 587 of the donors relied on high-throughput TCR beta sequencing. Donor age, sex, ethnicity and CMV serostatus were compiled alongside the repertoire data. A later genetic analysis used genome-wide SNP genotypes for about three fifths of the 666 donors, treating that subset as a discovery cohort. Every repertoire in the discovery cohort had been generated on one and the same sequencing platform. Both class I and class II loci were covered by HLA typing, at four-digit resolution. Typing coverage varied by locus: roughly 629-630 donors for A, B, C, DRB1 and DQB1; roughly 520 for DQA1; more than 600 for DPA1; roughly 470 for DPB1. Five DR-DQ haplotypes were handled as single units for association and clustering because linkage in the cohort was strong. Among around 400 genotyped donors of the cohort, an average of around 250,000 unique TCR beta nucleotide sequences was sequenced per donor, of which approximately 18% were non-productive. Here is what the overall study found, with its caveats: Several of the top co-occurrence clusters appeared to be linked to parvovirus B19, influenza, CMV and Epstein-Barr virus, according to a later analysis. Presence/absence analyses assumed roughly uniform sequencing depth across donors, an assumption that may not hold. A cluster of highly shared sequence variants was judged likely to be a technical artifact of the sequencing pipeline. Across donors, most TCR sequences were observed very rarely, whereas some public TCRs were present in many individuals. For the cohort, immune exposure information was limited to CMV serostatus. Because HLA typing was unavailable for some donors at each locus, only the typed subset was used in association tests. The earlier analysis of 587 of the donors excluded seventeen rarely observed V segments, including chromosome 9 orphons, because counts were too low. A further reported finding was that TCR beta sequences accurately predicted the HLA-A and HLA-B alleles for most subjects in the first cohort. It was suggested by the authors that the approach could potentially be generalized to other disease states and immunological phenotypes. A later genetic analysis associated a missense DCLRE1C variant with V-gene and J-gene trimming of TCR beta chains, and an independent cohort replicated the association. According to a later genetic analysis, donors in an Asian-associated ancestry cluster had fewer N-insertions in productive TCRs than the approximately 650-donor mean. A few of the identified cytomegalovirus-associated TCR beta chains were confirmed in vitro to be specific for cytomegalovirus antigens. The study listed 164 TCR beta chains as associated with cytomegalovirus. Correlated functional status among segregating V segments might reflect linkage disequilibrium, but an unknown experimental factor could not be ruled out. Assigning TCR associations to individual alleles was difficult when HLA alleles, especially DR and DQ, strongly co-occurred. Specific HLA alleles were associated with 15,000 to 20,000 TCR beta sequences at a false discovery rate of 0.05 in a later analysis. The classifier was reported to diagnose cytomegalovirus status with high specificity and sensitivity in both the original cohort and the validation cohort. A later analysis found that most CMV-associated TCR beta chains appeared HLA-restricted, with HLA associations seemingly driven largely by CMV exposure. In a later analysis, the rate of TCR association differed among HLA loci, with DRB1 alleles having the most associated TCRs and HLA-C alleles having the fewest. In a later analysis, HLA-associated TCR beta chains showed more clonal expansion and lower generation probabilities than non-associated chains that were equally common. This cohort had only TCR beta chains sequenced, and the lack of alpha or paired-chain data limited which features could be detected. An earlier analysis of 587 of the donors showed that most TCR beta V segments appeared in productive rearrangements either about 90% or about 30% of the time, which broadly matched IMGT annotations.

The cohort consisted of 600 or so healthy bone marrow donors. All cohort members were sampled while nominally healthy, although unrecorded immune exposures were likely present. The donor tested CMV seronegative and was one of the 352 seronegative cohort members. A peripheral blood sample was provided by each donor, and peripheral blood mononuclear cells were used for TCR beta sequencing. Genomic DNA was extracted from the blood cell samples with the Qiagen DNeasy Blood Extraction Kit. The sequenced sample was PBMCs. The origin of this receptor is a man in his 60s in good health and CMV-seronegative.

The CDR3 in this case is CSVGRQGGEQYF. The DNA sequence follows: TGCAGCGTGGGCCGGCAGGGGGGCGAGCAGTACTTC. The V and J genes are TRBV29-1 and TRBJ2-7; a weak D assignment points to TRBD1 (7 bases agree). Including cysteine and phenylalanine, the CDR3 has 12 amino acids. Only CDR3 DNA remains: 36 bases, in frame from the first base. V was cut back by 6 bases and J by 6 bases, leaving a gap of 15 bases between them. Taken from the germline V gene, the CDR1 and CDR2 loops are SQVTM and ANQGSEA.